These T cell receptor beta chains were read from a single sample in a study of cytomegalovirus exposure and HLA in healthy donors. Sequenced by immunoSEQ multiplex PCR; TCRdb stores in-frame clones only, minus some. The table includes approximately 100,000 clones, 60% to 75% detected once. Sequencing input: PBMCs. The receptors stem from a female donor in good health and CMV-seronegative. The CDR3 runs from the conserved cysteine through the conserved F or W. D genes are given only for firm matches.

d_gene,j_gene,v_gene,CDR3nt,CDR3aa
TRBD2,TRBJ2-1,TRBV9,TGTGCCAGCAGCAGGACTAGCGGGGCTCTCAATGAGCAGTTCTTC,CASSRTSGALNEQFF
TRBD1,TRBJ1-2,TRBV19,TGTGCCAGTAGCCCAACAGGGGGCTTTTCCTTTGGCTACACCTTC,CASSPTGGFSFGYTF
TRBD1,TRBJ2-5,TRBV29-1,TGCAGCGGCAGACAGGGAATGGGAGAGACCCAGTACTTC,CSGRQGMGETQYF
.,TRBJ1-3,TRBV27,TGTGCCAGCAGACTCACCGGGGATTCTGGAAACACCATATATTTT,CASRLTGDSGNTIYF
TRBD2,TRBJ2-5,TRBV10-2,TGCGCCATCTCACTAGCGGGGGTACAAGAGACCCAGTACTTC,CAISLAGVQETQYF
.,TRBJ1-2,TRBV30,TGTGCCTGGAGTGTATCACAGGGTCAGAAATTTAACTATGGCTACACCTTC,CAWSVSQGQKFNYGYTF
TRBD1,TRBJ2-7,TRBV2,TGTGCCAGGGGGACAGGGGCCTACGAGCAGTACTTC,CARGTGAYEQYF
.,TRBJ1-6,TRBV4-1,TGCGCCAGCAGCCAAGACGGCTATAATTCACCCCTCCACTTT,CASSQDGYNSPLHF
.,TRBJ1-6,TRBV7-9,TGTGCCAGCAGCTTAGACAGTATTAATTCACCCCTCCACTTT,CASSLDSINSPLHF
.,TRBJ1-1,TRBV7-2,TGTGCCAGCAGCTTAACAGGCTGGGGCACTGAAGCTTTCTTT,CASSLTGWGTEAFF
TRBD1,TRBJ2-2,TRBV13,TGTGCCAGCAGCCCCGACAGGGGTTCCGGGTCCGGGGAGCTGTTTTTT,CASSPDRGSGSGELFF
TRBD2,TRBJ2-3,TRBV27,TGTGCCAGCAGTTCACGCTGGACTAGCGACGCAGATACGCAGTATTTT,CASSSRWTSDADTQYF